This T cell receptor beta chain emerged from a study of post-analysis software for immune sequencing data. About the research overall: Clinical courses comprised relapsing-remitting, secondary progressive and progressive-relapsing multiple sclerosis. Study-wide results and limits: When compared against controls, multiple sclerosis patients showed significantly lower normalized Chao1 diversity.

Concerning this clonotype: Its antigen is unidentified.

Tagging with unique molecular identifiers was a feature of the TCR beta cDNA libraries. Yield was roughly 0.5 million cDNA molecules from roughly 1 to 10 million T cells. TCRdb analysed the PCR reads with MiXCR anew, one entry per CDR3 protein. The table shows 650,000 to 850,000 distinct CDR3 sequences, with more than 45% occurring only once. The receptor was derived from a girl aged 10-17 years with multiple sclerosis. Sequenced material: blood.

CDR3 nucleotides: TGTGCCAGCAGTCCCGAACCCGATGGGCAGTTCTTC. It is translated as CASSPEPDGQFF. This chain connects TRBV12-3 or TRBV12-4 to TRBJ2-1; D is unclear. Trimming left V 5 bases short and J 12 bases short, with 14 bases between. The CDR3 spans 12 residues.